The T cell receptor (beta chain) under discussion was sequenced for a study of blood T cell repertoires in COVID-19 (dated by TCRdb to 2018 to 2020). Looking at the study overall: The collaborator samples originated in the United States, Italy and Spain and spanned the acute and convalescent phases of COVID-19. Where available, HLA class I and class II types were taken from metadata supplied by the sample provider and were not determined by assay-based typing. Subjects who had been exposed to COVID-19, were actively infected with it, or had recovered from it provided the deeply sampled blood TCRbeta repertoires that made up the dataset. The repertoires were released in a freely available public database intended as a resource for research on the immune response to SARS-CoV-2. The samples were drawn from the first 160 participants of the ongoing ImmuneRACE study and from 1,254 subjects provided by 6 global collaborators. The material from the prospective study consisted of cDNA or gDNA derived from T cells, B-cell-depleted T cells, or PBMCs. A de-identified subject ID, COVID-19 status, age in years and sex were almost always included in the sample metadata.

Findings and caveats that apply to the study as a whole: How much clinical and demographic metadata was included differed by source and by participant, and the metadata was provided uncurated.

Whole blood was collected in K2EDTA tubes by collaborating institutions according to the institutions' own protocols. For TCRbeta analysis, collaborators shipped samples in one of three forms: frozen whole blood, isolated PBMCs, or DNA extracted from either of those sample types. This clone was observed a few times. The clone's antigen remains unknown. Base qualities were left out, and no much larger clone turns up one base away. TCRbeta CDR3 regions were amplified from genomic DNA by means of the immunoSEQ Assay, a bias-controlled multiplex PCR. Turning to the authors' computational methods: Nucleated cell counts per sample were estimated from amplification of reference gene primers within the assay. To quantify the absolute abundance of each unique TCRbeta CDR3 rearrangement, sequence reads were collapsed and filtered. For each sample, productive Simpson clonality was calculated as the square root of Simpson's diversity index over productive rearrangements. The clones in this table, taken by TCRdb from immuneACCESS, are in-frame only. Not every clone is retained; where verified, under half of the shortfall comes from an unresolved V gene, and the cause of the rest is unknown. The V and J calls and clone size come from that table; D and trimming were worked out from the DNA. Within this sample are about 86,000 clones, with 80% to 85% of them counted one time only. The top ten hold around 29% of the sample.

The CDR3 covers 13 residues, taking in both the cysteine and the phenylalanine. The read is trimmed to its CDR3 DNA, 39 bases read in frame from base 1. From the germline V gene, CDR1 is MNHEY and CDR2 is SVGAGI. Between the V and J ends, shortened by 5 bases and 7 bases respectively, the junction contains 9 bases. This TCR derives from a woman older than 75 with active or convalescent COVID-19. Recombination connected TRBV6-5 to TRBJ1-6; TRBD1 is perhaps the D gene, given 5 matching bases. Specimen: peripheral blood. The nucleotide sequence is given as TGTGCCAGCAGTCGGACAATCAATTCACCCCTCCACTTT. Its translation reads: CASSRTINSPLHF.